The present entry profiles one TCR beta chain with its context. As yet, its antigen is unknown. This entry is derived from a study of OX40 agonist ivuxolimab in advanced cancers. Only in-frame clones appear in the TCRdb table, and some are missing; sequencing was by immunoSEQ multiplex PCR. The table has over 14,000 clones, roughly 89% seen once. The CDR3 consists of 16 residues. CDR1 is SGHNT and CDR2 is YYREEE in the germline V gene (reference sequence). Losses at the gene ends were 0 bases for V and 2 bases for J; bases not matched to a gene: 8. Study findings and constraints: Antigen specificity was not determined for the expanded peripheral T cells. Blood T cells, both CD4+ and CD8+, expanded clonally by week 6 at 0.1 to 3.0 mg/kg.

The rearrangement links TRBV5-4 to TRBJ2-7, with 7 positions matching TRBD1. The receptor was isolated from an adult with an advanced solid tumor such as melanoma, head and neck, liver or kidney cancer. This specimen consisted of CD4+ or CD8+ T cells sorted from blood, obtained in a trial of the OX40 agonist ivuxolimab. DNA of the CDR3: TGTGCCAGCAGCTTGGCTTGGACAGGACAAACCTACGAGCAGTACTTC. The encoded protein is CASSLAWTGQTYEQYF.